This record looks at one TCR beta chain sequence and its context. The data stem from a study of blood T cell repertoires in COVID-19. Method: immunoSEQ multiplex PCR; TCRdb's copy keeps in-frame clones and lacks some. This sample has roughly 270,000 clones, with over 75% found just once. Sequenced input: peripheral blood. The origin of this receptor is a man aged 50 to 59 with active or convalescent COVID-19.

CDR3 sequence: CASSSLQGRGAFF. DNA of the CDR3: TGCGCCAGCAGCTCCCTTCAGGGGCGTGGAGCTTTCTTT. V gene TRBV5-1 combines with J gene TRBJ1-1, with TRBD1 as a possible D gene (6 bases). From germline, CDR1 is SGHRS and CDR2 YFSETQ. V gave up 3 bases and J gave up 10 bases, with 16 bases separating them. The CDR3 covers 13 residues.